The 5 T cell receptor beta chains given below trace back to one sample, sequenced in a study of radiation and T cells in renal cell carcinoma. Here immunoSEQ multiplex PCR was the method, and the copy in TCRdb shows in-frame clones only, minus some. The sample includes more than 20,000 clones, about 85% seen only once; the top ten take around 32%. Time point described: blood 2 weeks post-SBRT. Noted treatment: 15 Gy SBRT to primary tumor, nephrectomy 4 weeks later. Source: blood, taken from a patient whose treatment included radiotherapy and nephrectomy. The source of these receptors is a man in his sixties with renal cell carcinoma.

The gene calls are TRBV14 and TRBJ2-5; D gene uncertain. The V gene's germline CDR1 is SGHDN and CDR2 FVKESK. The CDR3 sequence is 12 residues long. Trimming removed 1 base at V and 5 bases at J, with 5 bases between. As DNA, the CDR3 is TGTGCCAGCAGCCAAGGGATCGAGACCCAGTACTTC. It encodes CASSQGIETQYF.

The chain recombines TRBV30 with TRBJ1-1, with a tentative D call TRBD1 (5 bases). The CDR3 sequence is 15 residues long. V was cut by 0 bases and J by 4 bases, with 15 bases left in between. Germline V gives CDR1 GTSNPN, CDR2 SVGIG (reference sequence). Here the CDR3 DNA reads TGTGCCTGGAGTGTACTAGGGGCTCGGGGCACTGAAGCTTTCTTT. Translated, it gives CAWSVLGARGTEAFF.

This sequence joins TRBV19 and TRBJ1-2; D might be TRBD1 (5 bases). CDR3 length equals 13 residues. V lost 8 bases and J 4 bases, leaving 14 bases between the germline ends. Germline V gene data show CDR1 as LNHDA and CDR2 as SQIVND (reference sequence). DNA for the CDR3: TGTGCCAGTGCCCTGGGACCAACCTATGGCTACACCTTC. This translates into CASALGPTYGYTF.

The J gene is TRBJ1-5, the V gene TRBV19; D perhaps matches TRBD1 (6 bases). The CDR3 has 15 residues. Germline V gene data show CDR1 as LNHDA and CDR2 as SQIVND (reference sequence). V shed 10 bases and J shed 11 bases, with 27 bases lying between them. CDR3 nucleotide sequence: TGTGCCACCGACGGGGGGGGGCAATCAGGTTGGACCCAGCATTTT. Protein sequence: CATDGGGQSGWTQHF.

V is TRBV19 and J is TRBJ2-3; TRBD2 aligns across 8 bases. The length of the CDR3 is 14 residues. Germline CDR1 is LNHDA and CDR2 is SQIVND (reference sequence). Trimming at V came to 5 bases and at J to 1 base, leaving 2 bases not matched to a gene. The CDR3 coding sequence is TGTGCCAGTAGTGCGGGACTAGGCACAGATACGCAGTATTTT. It specifies CASSAGLGTDTQYF.